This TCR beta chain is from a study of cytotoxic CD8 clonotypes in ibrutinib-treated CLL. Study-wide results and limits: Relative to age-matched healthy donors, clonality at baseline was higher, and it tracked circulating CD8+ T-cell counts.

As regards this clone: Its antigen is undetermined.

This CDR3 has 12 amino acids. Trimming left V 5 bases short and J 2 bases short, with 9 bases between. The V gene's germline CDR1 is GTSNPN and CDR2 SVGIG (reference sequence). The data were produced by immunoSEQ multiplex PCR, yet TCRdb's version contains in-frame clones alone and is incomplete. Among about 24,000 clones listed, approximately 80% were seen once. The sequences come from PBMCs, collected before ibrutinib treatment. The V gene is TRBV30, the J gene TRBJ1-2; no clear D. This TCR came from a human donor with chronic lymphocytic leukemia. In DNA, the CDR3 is TGTGCCTGGGGCAGTAAAAACTATGGCTACACCTTC. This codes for CAWGSKNYGYTF.